Listed below are T cell receptor beta chains from one sample, sequenced in a study of cytomegalovirus exposure and HLA in healthy donors. TCRdb keeps only in-frame clones here, not all; method: immunoSEQ multiplex PCR. The table shows 100,000 to 150,000 clones, with 85% to 90% occurring only once. The sequenced material came from PBMCs. These receptors were obtained from a woman younger than 45 in good health and CMV-seronegative. Each CDR3 is given with its conserved first and last residue. A D gene is named only where the DNA matches it firmly. Not all rows give a size; the values are once, few, many and, for expanded clones, a class.

V gene	clone size	J gene	D gene	CDR3 protein	CDR3 DNA
TRBV11-2	NA	TRBJ2-7	NA	CASSPIRRQGTYEQYF	TGTGCCAGCAGCCCGATCAGGAGGCAGGGGACGTACGAGCAGTACTTC
TRBV5-6	NA	TRBJ1-2	TRBD1	CASSFGQANYGYTF	TGTGCCAGCAGCTTCGGACAGGCAAACTATGGCTACACCTTC
TRBV27	NA	TRBJ2-1	NA	CASSLFLAGLHNEQFF	TGTGCCAGCAGTCTCTTCTTGGCGGGTCTTCACAATGAGCAGTTCTTC
TRBV28	NA	TRBJ1-5	TRBD1	CASKDRGLSNQPQHF	TGTGCCAGCAAGGATAGGGGGCTAAGCAATCAGCCCCAGCATTTT
TRBV10-3	NA	TRBJ2-5	NA	CAISGGPGRETQYF	TGTGCCATCAGTGGCGGGCCCGGTAGGGAGACCCAGTACTTC
TRBV23-1	once	TRBJ1-1	TRBD1	CANWTGGIPEAFF	TGCGCAAACTGGACAGGGGGCATCCCTGAAGCTTTCTTT
TRBV10-3	NA	TRBJ2-3	TRBD2	CAGTSGGGDTQYF	TGTGCCGGGACTAGCGGGGGCGGAGATACGCAGTATTTT
TRBV7-6	NA	TRBJ2-5	TRBD2	CASSPRTSGGKETQYF	TGTGCCAGCAGCCCCCGGACTAGCGGGGGGAAAGAGACCCAGTACTTC
TRBV30	NA	TRBJ1-2	TRBD1	CAGTRTGVSFGYTF	TGTGCCGGGACACGGACAGGGGTCTCCTTTGGCTACACCTTC
TRBV5-1	few	TRBJ1-5	NA	CASSLGAGQPQHF	TGCGCCAGCAGCTTGGGGGCCGGTCAGCCCCAGCATTTT
TRBV6-5	NA	TRBJ1-2	NA	CASSYRPVGQGGGYTF	TGTGCCAGCAGTTACCGGCCTGTGGGGCAGGGAGGTGGCTACACCTTC
TRBV6-5	NA	TRBJ2-7	TRBD2	CASSYKRLAGGVEQYF	TGTGCCAGCAGTTACAAAAGACTAGCGGGAGGGGTCGAGCAGTACTTC
TRBV9	NA	TRBJ1-2	NA	CASSVASGLDYGYTF	TGTGCCAGCAGCGTAGCTTCGGGGTTAGACTATGGCTACACCTTC
TRBV29-1	NA	TRBJ1-1	TRBD1	CSVYLGGGNTEAFF	TGCAGCGTCTATTTAGGGGGCGGGAACACTGAAGCTTTCTTT
TRBV7-8	NA	TRBJ1-1	NA	CASSLRGKEAFF	TGTGCCAGCAGCTTAAGGGGAAAGGAAGCTTTCTTT
TRBV19	once	TRBJ2-1	TRBD1	CASSIGQGAFNEQFF	TGTGCCAGTAGTATAGGACAGGGGGCGTTCAATGAGCAGTTCTTC
TRBV28	NA	TRBJ2-1	TRBD2	CASSSGLNEQFF	TGTGCCAGCAGTTCGGGACTAAACGAGCAGTTCTTC
TRBV25-1	few	TRBJ1-4	TRBD1	CASSDDRGPEKLFF	TGTGCCAGCAGTGACGACAGGGGGCCTGAAAAACTGTTTTTT
TRBV5-6	NA	TRBJ2-7	NA	CASSFLSEQYF	TGTGCCAGCAGCTTCTTGAGCGAGCAGTACTTC
TRBV10-2	few	TRBJ1-6	TRBD1	CASSETTGFSSYNSPLHF	TGCGCCAGCAGTGAAACGACAGGGTTCAGCTCCTATAATTCACCCCTCCACTTT
TRBV10-3	NA	TRBJ2-7	TRBD2	CAISPQGLAGDRQYF	TGTGCCATCAGCCCCCAGGGACTAGCGGGAGACAGGCAGTACTTC
TRBV7-8	once	TRBJ1-2	TRBD1	CASSGRTGGYYGYTF	TGTGCCAGCAGCGGACGGACAGGGGGCTACTATGGCTACACCTTC
TRBV4-3	few	TRBJ2-6	NA	CASSQLGVGSGANVLTF	TGCGCCAGCAGCCAACTAGGGGTGGGTTCTGGGGCCAACGTCCTGACTTTC
TRBV13	NA	TRBJ2-7	NA	CASSLVSRGSYEQYF	TGTGCCAGCAGCTTAGTATCCAGGGGCTCCTACGAGCAGTACTTC
TRBV9	NA	TRBJ2-1	NA	CASSSSAGSSYNEQFF	TGTGCCAGCAGCTCTTCGGCGGGGAGCTCCTACAATGAGCAGTTCTTC
TRBV10-3	NA	TRBJ1-3	NA	CAISGRGGSAF	TGTGCCATCAGTGGTCGGGGGGGATCCGCTTTT
TRBV30	NA	TRBJ2-3	NA	CAWSVGDFTDTQYF	TGTGCCTGGAGTGTAGGGGACTTCACAGATACGCAGTATTTT
TRBV14	NA	TRBJ2-1	TRBD2	CASSPRTSGGPWKSGYNEQFF	TGTGCCAGCAGCCCCAGGACTAGCGGCGGGCCCTGGAAGAGTGGCTACAATGAGCAGTTCTTC
TRBV9	once	TRBJ1-2	TRBD1	CASSPRGDRAPGYGYTF	TGTGCCAGCAGCCCCCGAGGGGACAGGGCCCCCGGGTATGGCTACACCTTC
TRBV7-6	NA	TRBJ2-3	TRBD2	CASSPGTSGSQDTQYF	TGTGCCAGCAGCCCGGGGACTAGCGGGAGCCAAGATACGCAGTATTTT
TRBV19	NA	TRBJ1-5	NA	CASSTGTRSNQPQHF	TGTGCCAGTAGCACAGGGACGAGGAGCAATCAGCCCCAGCATTTT
TRBV18	NA	TRBJ2-1	TRBD2	CASSQRGGNEQFF	TGTGCCAGCTCACAGCGGGGGGGCAATGAGCAGTTCTTC
TRBV19	NA	TRBJ2-3	NA	CASVSSTDTQYF	TGTGCCAGTGTGTCTAGCACAGATACGCAGTATTTT
TRBV7-9	NA	TRBJ2-1	TRBD2	CASSLGLAYNEQFF	TGTGCCAGCAGCTTAGGACTAGCATACAATGAGCAGTTCTTC
TRBV6-5	NA	TRBJ2-1	TRBD1	CASSYQGQLYNEQFF	TGTGCCAGCAGTTATCAGGGACAGTTATACAATGAGCAGTTCTTC
TRBV11-1	NA	TRBJ1-3	NA	CASSWASSGNTIYF	TGTGCCAGCAGCTGGGCCAGCTCTGGAAACACCATATATTTT
TRBV18	NA	TRBJ2-1	TRBD1	CASSRVPGQGIGGSEQFF	TGTGCCAGCTCACGTGTTCCGGGACAGGGGATAGGGGGCAGCGAGCAGTTCTTC
TRBV28	NA	TRBJ2-7	TRBD2	CASRETSGGAWEQYF	TGTGCCAGCAGGGAGACTAGCGGGGGGGCCTGGGAGCAGTACTTC
TRBV2	NA	TRBJ1-1	NA	CASSGPRVGTGWVAEAFF	TGTGCCAGCAGTGGGCCCAGGGTTGGAACAGGGTGGGTCGCTGAAGCTTTCTTT
TRBV7-2	NA	TRBJ1-5	NA	CASTTGGFQPQHF	TGTGCCAGCACCACTGGGGGGTTTCAGCCCCAGCATTTT
TRBV29-1	few	TRBJ1-1	NA	CSVERMLDTEAFF	TGCAGCGTTGAGCGCATGCTCGACACTGAAGCTTTCTTT
TRBV4-2	NA	TRBJ2-1	TRBD2	CASSPRFLAGDVDEQFF	TGTGCCAGCAGCCCCCGTTTCCTAGCGGGAGATGTAGATGAGCAGTTCTTC
TRBV7-9	NA	TRBJ2-1	NA	CASSLLAQLDEQFF	TGTGCCAGCAGCCTCCTAGCCCAATTGGATGAGCAGTTCTTC
TRBV4-2	NA	TRBJ2-7	TRBD1	CASSQAGQGAEEQYF	TGTGCCAGCAGCCAAGCGGGACAGGGGGCCGAGGAGCAGTACTTC
TRBV13	NA	TRBJ2-7	TRBD2	CASSLEPSGTYEQYF	TGTGCCAGCAGCTTAGAGCCTAGCGGGACTTACGAGCAGTACTTC
TRBV5-4	NA	TRBJ1-2	TRBD1	CASSLTGDGNGYTF	TGTGCCAGCAGCTTGACAGGGGACGGGAATGGCTACACCTTC
TRBV4-3	NA	TRBJ2-7	TRBD1	CASSQDRSGGWAFYEQYF	TGCGCCAGCAGCCAAGATCGCTCAGGGGGCTGGGCCTTTTACGAGCAGTACTTC
TRBV19	NA	TRBJ2-5	TRBD1	CASSDRGLGETQYF	TGTGCCAGTAGCGACAGGGGGCTGGGAGAGACCCAGTACTTC
TRBV5-1	NA	TRBJ2-7	NA	CASSFNSQGHFPYEQYF	TGCGCCAGCAGCTTTAACTCCCAGGGACACTTCCCCTACGAGCAGTACTTC
TRBV4-1	NA	TRBJ1-5	TRBD1	CASSQSTGWIQPQHF	TGCGCCAGCAGCCAGTCGACAGGGTGGATACAGCCCCAGCATTTT
TRBV5-8	NA	TRBJ2-7	NA	CASSFAGSPSYEQYF	TGTGCCAGCAGCTTTGCCGGGTCCCCCTCCTACGAGCAGTACTTC